This TCR beta chain was retrieved from a study of T cells in Graves' hyperthyroidism and ophthalmopathy. Study results and limitations: Ophthalmopathy onset followed model prediction by a median about six months.

RNA transcripts provided the source from which TCR beta CDR3 regions were amplified. TCR CDR3 underwent first-round RT-PCR with the HTBI primer set. MiXCR was run by TCRdb on the multiplex PCR reads, yielding one entry per CDR3 protein. The table includes about 610,000 distinct CDR3 sequences, roughly 14% detected once. The CDR3 is made up of 18 amino acids. Per germline, CDR1 MNHEY and CDR2 SVGAGI. With 0 bases clipped from V and 0 bases from J, the junction kept 8 bases outside the gene matches. Turning to this clonotype: Its specificity is not known.

Sequencing was carried out using blood. The origin of this receptor is a woman in her 40s with Graves' ophthalmopathy. The chain combines TRBV6-5 with TRBJ2-5; TRBD2 agrees at 9 bases. CDR3 nucleotides: TGTGCCAGCAGTTACTCGAACCTAGCGGGACTGTACCAAGAGACCCAGTACTTC. Translated: CASSYSNLAGLYQETQYF.